This T cell receptor (beta chain) was retrieved from a study of patients and donors after allogeneic stem cell transplantation. Each CDR3 protein gets one entry after TCRdb re-called the RT-PCR reads with MiXCR. The table includes approximately 160,000 distinct CDR3 sequences, about 32% detected once. Germline CDR1 and CDR2: SGHRS and YFSETQ. The CDR3 is made up of 16 amino acids. The V end lost 0 bases, the J end lost 6 bases, and 18 bases lay between the germline ends. This chain joins TRBV5-1 and TRBJ1-1, with D maybe TRBD1 (5 bases). The sequenced material came from blood, either unsorted or a sorted T cell fraction (not recorded which). This sequence was found in a human donor who was either an allogeneic HSCT recipient or a stem cell or donor lymphocyte infusion donor (not recorded which). It is not recorded whose cells these are; they may come from a transplant donor. Written as DNA, the CDR3 is TGCGCCAGCAGCTTGGTCGCGGGGACGTATCAGGCTGAAGCTTTCTTT. Amino acids: CASSLVAGTYQAEAFF.